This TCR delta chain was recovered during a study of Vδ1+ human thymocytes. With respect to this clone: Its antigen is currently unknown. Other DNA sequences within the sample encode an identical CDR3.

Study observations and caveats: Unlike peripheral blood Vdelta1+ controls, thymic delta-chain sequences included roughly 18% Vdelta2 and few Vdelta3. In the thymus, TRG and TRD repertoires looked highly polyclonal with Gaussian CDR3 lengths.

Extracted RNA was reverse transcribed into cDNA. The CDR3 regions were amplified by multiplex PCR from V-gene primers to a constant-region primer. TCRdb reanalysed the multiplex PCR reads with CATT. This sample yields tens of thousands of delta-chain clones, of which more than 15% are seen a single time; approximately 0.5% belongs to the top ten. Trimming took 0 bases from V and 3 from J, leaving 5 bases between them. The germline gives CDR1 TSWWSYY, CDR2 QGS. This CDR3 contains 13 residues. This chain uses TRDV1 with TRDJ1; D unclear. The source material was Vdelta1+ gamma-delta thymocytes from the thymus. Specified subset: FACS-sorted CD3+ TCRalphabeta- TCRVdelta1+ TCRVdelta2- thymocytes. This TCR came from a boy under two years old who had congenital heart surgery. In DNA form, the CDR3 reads TGTGCTCTTGGGGAACTACCCGCCGATAAACTCATCTTT. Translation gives CALGELPADKLIF.